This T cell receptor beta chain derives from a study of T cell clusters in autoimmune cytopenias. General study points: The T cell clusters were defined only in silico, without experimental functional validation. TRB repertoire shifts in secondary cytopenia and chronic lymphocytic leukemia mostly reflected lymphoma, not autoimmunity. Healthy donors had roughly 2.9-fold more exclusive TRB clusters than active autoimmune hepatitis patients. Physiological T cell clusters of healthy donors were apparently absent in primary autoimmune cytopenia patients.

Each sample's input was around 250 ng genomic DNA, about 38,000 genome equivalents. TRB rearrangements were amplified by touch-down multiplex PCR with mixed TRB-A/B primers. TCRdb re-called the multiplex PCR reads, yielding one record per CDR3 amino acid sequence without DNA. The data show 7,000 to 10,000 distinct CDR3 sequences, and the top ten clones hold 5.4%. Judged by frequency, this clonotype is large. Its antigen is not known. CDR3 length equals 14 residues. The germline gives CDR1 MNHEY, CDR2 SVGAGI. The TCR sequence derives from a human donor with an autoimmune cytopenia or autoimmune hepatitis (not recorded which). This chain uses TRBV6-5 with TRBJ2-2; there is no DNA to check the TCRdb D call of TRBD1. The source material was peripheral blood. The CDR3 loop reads CASSYGSGTGELFF.